This entry lists 29 T cell receptor beta chains sequenced from one sample in a study of human T cells and chemical hapten exposure. From the RACE reads, TCRdb called clonotypes with MiXCR, one entry per CDR3 protein. The sample contains about 30,000 distinct CDR3 sequences, approximately 5.5% of which appear only once. Time point in this sample: healthy volunteer bleed at 6 weeks. Total RNA was isolated from whole blood that had not been fractionated. Material for sequencing was whole blood. These receptor sequences come from a human donor in good health. Some clones in this sample may be carry-over from other donors' samples.

This clonotype was seen ten or more times. The chain uses TRBV20-1 and TRBJ2-2, with D maybe TRBD2 (6 bases). Germline-derived CDR1 and CDR2 are DFQATT and SNEGSKA (reference sequence). The ends were cut back, 2 bases at V and 4 bases at J, with 14 bases in the middle. The CDR3 loop spans 15 amino acids. The chain's CDR3 is CSARMISGSTGELFF. CDR3 sequence (DNA): TGCAGTGCTAGAATGATTAGCGGCAGCACCGGGGAGCTGTTTTTT.

This clonotype was counted at least ten times. This chain joins TRBV28 and TRBJ2-7; D possibly uses TRBD1 or TRBD2 (5 bases each). Germline CDR1 reads MDHEN; CDR2 reads SYDVKM. V was pared by 1 base and J by 12 bases, with 13 bases between. The CDR3 has 12 residues. The CDR3 is CASSLSTGPGYF. In nucleotides, the CDR3 is TGTGCCAGCAGTTTATCTACGGGACCGGGGTACTTC. Looking up the rest from reference TRBV28 and TRBJ2-7 gives the full variable domain: DVKVTQSSRYLVKRTGEKVFLECVQDMDHENMFWYRQDPGLGLRLIYFSYDVKMKEKGDIPEGYSVSREKKERFSLILESASTNQTSMYLCASSLSTGPGYFGPGTRLTVT.

This clonotype was picked up many times. The rearrangement uses TRBV18 and TRBJ2-7, with 14 bases lining up with TRBD2. The germline gives CDR1 KGHSH, CDR2 LQKENI. The J segment lost 5 bases and the V segment lost 6 bases, leaving 3 bases of the junction unmatched. This CDR3 spans 14 amino acids. DNA for the CDR3: TGTGCCAGCTCGGGGACTAGCGGGAGCGACGAGCAGTACTTC. This gives the protein CASSGTSGSDEQYF.

This clonotype was recorded many times. The gene calls are TRBV6-5 and TRBJ1-2, with D possibly being TRBD1 (5 bases). Per germline, CDR1 MNHEY and CDR2 SVGAGI. V lost 7 bases and J lost 4, with 13 bases in between. The CDR3 is made up of 13 amino acids. CDR3 sequence (DNA): TGTGCCAGCACCCCTGGGACTTTCTATGGCTACACCTTC. Encoded protein: CASTPGTFYGYTF.

Ten or more counts support this clonotype. The J gene is TRBJ2-3, the V gene TRBV4-1, with 10 bases identical to TRBD2. The CDR3 has 16 amino acids. Per germline, CDR1 MGHRA and CDR2 YSYEKL. V shed 1 base and J 3 bases; nucleotides not matched to a gene: 4. CDR3 nucleotide sequence: TGCGCCAGCAGCCAAGGGGTAGCGGGGGGTACAGATACGCAGTATTTT. It yields the protein CASSQGVAGGTDTQYF.

This clonotype has at least ten counts. Mismatch with germline at one junction end may stem from a read error. This rearrangement joins TRBV28 to TRBJ2-7, with unresolved D. The CDR3 totals 14 residues. Germline assignment: CDR1 MDHEN and CDR2 SYDVKM. In nucleotides, the CDR3 is TGTGCCAGCAGATTATCGGGCGATGCCTACGAGCAGTACTTC. Its protein product is CASRLSGDAYEQYF.

In this sample, this clonotype turned up a few times. The chain combines TRBV2 with TRBJ1-5, with unresolved D. The CDR3 totals 13 residues. V was trimmed by 8 bases and J by 2 bases, leaving 10 bases between them. Germline loops: CDR1 SNHLY, CDR2 FYNNEI. The CDR3 protein is CASEAGGNQPQHF. DNA for the CDR3: TGTGCCAGCGAGGCGGGAGGCAATCAGCCCCAGCATTTT.

This clonotype turned up a few times. The gene calls are TRBV19 and TRBJ1-5, with D possibly matching TRBD1 (5 bases). Trimming cost V 6 bases and J 5 bases, with 8 bases left between them. Germline CDR1 is LNHDA and CDR2 is SQIVND (reference sequence). There are 12 residues in the CDR3. CDR3 nucleotides: TGTGCCAGTAGAGGGGTCGATCAGCCCCAGCATTTT. It translates to CASRGVDQPQHF.

At least ten counts were recorded for this clonotype. The chain uses TRBV7-2 and TRBJ2-1; D remains ambiguous. Germline CDR1 and CDR2: SGHTA and FQGNSA. Trimming left V 2 bases short and J 12 bases short, with 14 bases between. CDR3 length: 13 residues. The CDR3 spells CASSLSVTQWQFF. CDR3 sequence (DNA): TGTGCCAGCAGCTTATCTGTTACTCAATGGCAGTTCTTC.

This clonotype was picked up many times. The chain joins TRBV20-1 to TRBJ1-1; D is uncertain. Germline assignment: CDR1 DFQATT and CDR2 SNEGSKA (reference sequence). The V and J ends lost 3 bases and 11 bases respectively, with 16 bases between them. The CDR3 spans 12 residues. CDR3 in DNA: TGCAGTGCTAGTCGAGGCCTCACTGCGGCTTTCTTT. Translating gives CSASRGLTAAFF.

This clonotype was counted at least ten times. The chain recombines TRBV7-9 with TRBJ1-3; D is perhaps TRBD1 (5 bases). Germline V gives CDR1 SEHNR, CDR2 FQNEAQ (reference sequence). This CDR3 has 17 residues. V was pared by 5 bases and J by 4 bases, with 21 bases between. CDR3 DNA sequence: TGTGCCAGCAGCCCTTCCTACAGGACCCCTCAGGGAAACACCATATATTTT. Residues: CASSPSYRTPQGNTIYF.

This clonotype was picked up many times. The rearrangement links TRBV10-3 to TRBJ1-1, with a possible D match to TRBD1 (5 bases). V was clipped by 10 bases and J by 3 bases, with 12 bases between them. Germline CDR1 and CDR2: ENHRY and SYGVKD. The CDR3 length is 12 residues. CDR3 DNA sequence: TGTGCCACTACCCTGGGGGACACTGAAGCTTTCTTT. This translates into CATTLGDTEAFF.

This clonotype occurred many times. This chain joins TRBV5-8 and TRBJ2-1; perhaps D is TRBD1 or TRBD2 (6 bases each). Trimming cost V 1 base and J 9 bases, with 14 bases left between them. CDR3 length: 14 amino acids. CDR1 SGHTS and CDR2 YDEGEE come from the germline V gene. As DNA, the CDR3 is TGTGCCAGCAGCTTGATGGGGGCAGCGGGTGAGCAGTTCTTC. Its translation is CASSLMGAAGEQFF.

Worth noting for this clonotype: It is unclear where the CDR3 begins or ends on the DNA, so no DNA is shown, and the CDR3 is as TCRdb lists it. The chain is built from TRBV28 and TRBJ2-5; the tabulated D call, TRBD1, remains unverified against the DNA. The CDR3 is 15 amino acids long, termini counted. The germline gives CDR1 MDHEN, CDR2 SYDVKM. The CDR3: CASSTSAPRLETQYF.

This clonotype showed up many times. This rearrangement joins TRBV28 to TRBJ2-3; no clear D. The germline V and J ends were trimmed by 10 bases and 1 base, with 9 bases remaining between them. CDR3 size: 12 residues. Germline lookup yields CDR1 MDHEN and CDR2 SYDVKM. The CDR3 loop reads CATSTGTDTQYF. CDR3 coding DNA: TGTGCCACCTCAACCGGCACAGATACGCAGTATTTT.

This clonotype came up a few times. The chain couples TRBV19 to TRBJ2-1; no clear D gene. Looked up from germline, CDR1 is LNHDA and CDR2 is SQIVND (reference sequence). The CDR3 runs 14 residues. The V end was cut by 1 base, the J end by 7 bases, with 11 bases between. Here the CDR3 DNA reads TGTGCCAGTAGTATAGGCGGCAACCGGAATGAGCAGTTCTTC. As protein: CASSIGGNRNEQFF.

This clonotype has at least ten counts. The chain combines TRBV7-2 with TRBJ1-3; a possible D gene is TRBD1 (6 bases). The V end lost 8 bases, the J end lost 4 bases, and 6 bases lay between the germline ends. Germline CDR1 SGHTA, CDR2 FQGNSA. The CDR3 contains 11 residues. CDR3: CASGQGNTIYF. CDR3 nucleotide sequence: TGTGCCAGCGGACAGGGAAACACCATATATTTT.

This clonotype was counted at least ten times. The chain links TRBV6-2 or TRBV6-3 to TRBJ1-3; weak D call: TRBD1 (5 bases). Trimming cost V 6 bases and J 0 bases, with 24 bases left between them. The CDR3 runs 19 residues. CDR1 and CDR2 from the germline V gene are MNHEY and SVGEGT. CDR3 in amino acids: CASSRAAGTWYSSGNTIYF. In DNA form, the CDR3 reads TGTGCCAGCAGCAGAGCCGCCGGGACGTGGTACAGCTCTGGAAACACCATATATTTT.

This clonotype has at least ten counts. The rearrangement uses TRBV20-1 and TRBJ1-5; D may be TRBD1 (5 bases). Trimming pared 5 bases from V and 2 bases from J, leaving 16 bases between. CDR1 and CDR2 (germline): DFQATT, SNEGSKA (reference sequence). The CDR3 spans 15 residues. CDR3 sequence (DNA): TGCAGTGCTGTACGCCTTGCGGGGGGCAATCAGCCCCAGCATTTT. Translation: CSAVRLAGGNQPQHF.

This clonotype was observed many times. The chain employs TRBV21-1 and TRBJ2-2; the table calls TRBD1, which could not be checked here. TRBV21-1 is a pseudogene locus. The CDR3 is 18 amino acids. Written as DNA, the CDR3 is TGTGCCAGCAGCCAGAGCCCTATGGGGGGGCAGTACACCGGGGAGCTGTTTTTT. Translated, it gives CASSQSPMGGQYTGELFF.

This clonotype was detected many times. CDR3 sequence (DNA): TGCAGTGCTTTGACAGGGAATAATGAAAAACTGTTTTTT. Amino acids: CSALTGNNEKLFF. The chain uses TRBV20-1 and TRBJ1-4; TRBD1 matches at 7 bases. In germline, CDR1 is DFQATT, CDR2 SNEGSKA (reference sequence). CDR3 length: 13 residues. The J segment lost 4 bases and the V segment lost 5 bases, leaving 4 bases of the junction unmatched.

There are a few counts of this clonotype. V usage is TRBV9 and J usage is TRBJ2-5, with D maybe TRBD2 (6 bases). Germline assignment: CDR1 SGDLS and CDR2 YYNGEE. The length of the CDR3 is 16 residues. The V end was cut by 1 base, the J end by 0 bases, with 13 bases between. CDR3 residues: CASSVLGRGYQETQYF. The CDR3 coding sequence is TGTGCCAGCAGCGTATTGGGCCGGGGGTACCAAGAGACCCAGTACTTC.

In its sample, this clonotype was seen a few times. The V and J genes are TRBV7-9 and TRBJ2-2, with 7 bases aligning to TRBD2. Germline lookup yields CDR1 SEHNR and CDR2 FQNEAQ (reference sequence). CDR3 length equals 14 residues. V was pared by 8 bases and J by 5 bases, with 8 bases of the junction left unmatched. CDR3 sequence: CASEGLDATGELFF. The CDR3 coding sequence is TGTGCCAGCGAAGGACTAGATGCAACCGGGGAGCTGTTTTTT.

J is TRBJ1-3 and V is TRBV12-3 or TRBV12-4, with D perhaps matching TRBD1 (6 bases). The CDR3 spans 16 residues. Trimming shortened V by 6 bases and J by 4 bases, and 19 bases separated the two germline ends. DNA of the CDR3: TGTGCCAGCAGCTCACTCGTACAGGGTACCGGAAACACCATATATTTT. It translates to CASSSLVQGTGNTIYF.

This clonotype was detected a few times. The chain combines TRBV29-1 with TRBJ2-3; D remains ambiguous. Trimming took 8 bases from V and 2 from J, leaving 8 bases between them. The length of the CDR3 is 11 residues. The germline V gene encodes CDR1 SQVTM and CDR2 ANQGSEA. The CDR3 protein is CSLESTDTQYF. CDR3 coding DNA: TGCAGCCTGGAGTCCACAGATACGCAGTATTTT.

This clonotype has ten or more counts. The chain links TRBV28 to TRBJ2-1; TRBD2 is a possible D gene (6 bases). The CDR3 is 18 amino acids. Germline lookup yields CDR1 MDHEN and CDR2 SYDVKM. V lost 2 bases, J lost 2 bases, and 19 bases lay in between. The CDR3 here is CASSLETLAVRTYNEQFF. The CDR3, as DNA: TGTGCCAGCAGTTTAGAGACCTTAGCGGTCCGCACCTACAATGAGCAGTTCTTC. The full variable domain, rest sourced from reference TRBV28 and TRBJ2-1, is DVKVTQSSRYLVKRTGEKVFLECVQDMDHENMFWYRQDPGLGLRLIYFSYDVKMKEKGDIPEGYSVSREKKERFSLILESASTNQTSMYLCASSLETLAVRTYNEQFFGPGTRLTVL.

This clonotype was picked up many times. The J gene is TRBJ2-5, the V gene TRBV5-1; TRBD2 matches at 11 bases. V lost 2 bases and J lost 1; bases outside the gene matches: 1. Germline CDR1 SGHRS, CDR2 YFSETQ. The length of the CDR3 is 15 residues. CDR3 amino acids: CASSLTSGSQETQYF. CDR3 bases: TGCGCCAGCAGCTTAACTAGCGGGAGCCAAGAGACCCAGTACTTC.

This clonotype was detected only a few times. The rearrangement links TRBV6-6 to TRBJ2-6, with D perhaps matching TRBD2 (5 bases). The CDR3 contains 16 residues. V was trimmed by 2 bases and J by 3 bases, leaving 11 bases between them. CDR1 is MNHNY, CDR2 SVGAGI, per germline (reference sequence). The CDR3: CASSYDERVGANVLTF. The CDR3, as DNA: TGTGCCAGCAGTTACGATGAGAGGGTTGGGGCCAACGTCCTGACTTTC.

This clonotype appeared many times. The chain links TRBV7-9 to TRBJ2-2; no definite D call. V was trimmed by 1 base and J by 5 bases, leaving 8 bases between them. Germline CDR1 is SEHNR and CDR2 is FQNEAQ (reference sequence). This CDR3 comprises 14 residues. For the CDR3, the DNA is TGTGCCAGCAGCTTAGTGCAAGGGACCGGGGAGCTGTTTTTT. Translating gives CASSLVQGTGELFF.